Listed below are T cell receptor beta chains from one sample, sequenced in a study of early T cells in non-severe SARS-CoV-2 infection. MiXCR was run by TCRdb on the 5' RACE reads, yielding one entry per CDR3 protein. The top ten clones hold more than 13% of a sample with approximately 50,000 distinct CDR3 sequences, about 9.3% of them seen once. Sequenced material: whole blood. These TCRs come from an adult who was a healthcare worker with PCR-confirmed SARS-CoV-2 infection or an uninfected control (not recorded which). Both conserved end residues are part of each CDR3. Each record gives: D gene, V gene, J gene, CDR3 length, clone size, CDR3 DNA, CDR3 protein. A D gene is named only where the DNA matches it firmly. The listing skips clone size in some rows; elsewhere it reads once, few, many or a size class.

.	TRBV28	TRBJ1-2	16	many	TGTGCCAGCAGTTTCTTTGCAGCGATTCCTATCTATGGCTACACCTTC	CASSFFAAIPIYGYTF
TRBD2	TRBV5-1	TRBJ2-1	16	many	TGCGCCAGCAGCTTGGCTGCTAGCGGGAGCTACAATGAGCAGTTCTTC	CASSLAASGSYNEQFF
.	TRBV4-3	TRBJ2-1	15	many	TGCGCCAGCAGCCAAGATCGACGACAGAACAATGAGCAGTTCTTC	CASSQDRRQNNEQFF
.	TRBV10-1	TRBJ2-1	16	few	TGCGCCAGCAGACACTCGGGACTTTCCACCTACAATGAGCAGTTCTTC	CASRHSGLSTYNEQFF
TRBD1	TRBV12-3/TRBV12-4	TRBJ2-1	14	many	TGTGCCAGCTGTTCCGGACAGGGCTACAATGAGCAGTTCTTC	CASCSGQGYNEQFF
TRBD1	TRBV6-6	TRBJ2-7	15	.	TGTGCCAGCAGGCGTGGACAGGGTTTATCCTACGAGCAGTACTTC	CASRRGQGLSYEQYF
.	TRBV19	TRBJ2-6	15	.	TGTGCCAGTAGTAGACAGCGGTCTGGGGCCAACGTCCTGACTTTC	CASSRQRSGANVLTF
.	TRBV7-9	TRBJ1-6	13	many	TGTGCCAGTAAAGGCTTGGATAATTCACCCCTCCACTTT	CASKGLDNSPLHF
.	TRBV6-2/TRBV6-3	TRBJ2-1	15	.	TGTGCCAGCACCCAGACCCCGACCACCTACAATGAGCAGTTCTTC	CASTQTPTTYNEQFF
TRBD2	TRBV9	TRBJ2-1	15	few	TGTGCCAGCAGCTCGGGACTAGCGGGCCGCAATGAGCAGTTCTTC	CASSSGLAGRNEQFF
.	TRBV20-1	TRBJ2-3	15	many	TGCAGTGCTCACGTTAGCGGATCTAGCACAGATACGCAGTATTTT	CSAHVSGSSTDTQYF
TRBD1	TRBV6-1	TRBJ1-4	18	many	TGTGCCAGCAGTGTCCAGGGGGCGGCGATGACCGGTAATGAAAAACTGTTTTTT	CASSVQGAAMTGNEKLFF
TRBD2	TRBV29-1	TRBJ2-6	17	many	TGCAGCGTGGCTAGCGGTAGCCTTCACTCTGGGGCCAACGTCCTGACTTTC	CSVASGSLHSGANVLTF
TRBD2	TRBV12-3/TRBV12-4	TRBJ2-3	15	many	TGTGCCAGCTACGACGGGAGGGCCTTGACAGATACGCAGTATTTT	CASYDGRALTDTQYF
.	TRBV6-6	TRBJ2-5	17	.	TGTGCCAGCAGTTACTCGAGTGGCTATTACCGCCAAGAGACCCAGTACTTC	CASSYSSGYYRQETQYF
.	TRBV27	TRBJ2-2	11	many	TGTGCCAGCAGGGTTGGCGGGGAGCTGTTTTTT	CASRVGGELFF
.	TRBV7-6	TRBJ2-2	17	many	TGTGCCAGCAGCTTACCTTTAGGACAGAAGAACACCGGGGAGCTGTTTTTT	CASSLPLGQKNTGELFF
TRBD2	TRBV5-1	TRBJ2-3	14	.	TGCGCCAGCGGAACTAGCGGGACTGTAGATACGCAGTATTTT	CASGTSGTVDTQYF
.	TRBV4-2	TRBJ1-2	15	many	TGTGCCAGCAGCCGGGAAGATCAATCCCTAAATGGCTACACCTTC	CASSREDQSLNGYTF
.	TRBV6-6	TRBJ2-3	12	many	TGTGCCAGCAGTTGGGACCGTAATACGCAGTATTTT	CASSWDRNTQYF
.	TRBV27	TRBJ1-4	15	few	TGTGCCAGCAGTTTAACCCCCTACCCGAATGAAAAACTGTTTTTT	CASSLTPYPNEKLFF
.	TRBV24-1	TRBJ1-2	13	many	TGTGCCACCAGTGATTTGTCACAGGATGGCTACACCTTC	CATSDLSQDGYTF
TRBD2	TRBV7-2	TRBJ2-1	15	many	TGTGCCAGCAGCTATAGCGGGGCCGGGAGTTATGAGCAGTTCTTC	CASSYSGAGSYEQFF
TRBD2	TRBV12-3/TRBV12-4	TRBJ2-7	15	.	TGTGCCAGCAGTTGGCTAGCGGGACCCTCCTACGAGCAGTACTTC	CASSWLAGPSYEQYF
.	TRBV5-5	TRBJ2-7	12	many	TGTGCCAGCGTCGGCCGCTCCTACGAGCAGTACTTC	CASVGRSYEQYF
.	TRBV7-8	TRBJ2-4	15	many	TGTGCCAGCAGCTCCGGGACTTTAGCCAAAAACATTCAGTACTTC	CASSSGTLAKNIQYF
TRBD1	TRBV6-5	TRBJ2-2	15	few	TGTGCCAGCAGTTACTCGACAGGGGAGGTGGGGGAGCTGTTTTTT	CASSYSTGEVGELFF
.	TRBV11-2	TRBJ2-7	14	many	TGTGCCAGCAGCCCGGGCCCGAGCATGTGGGAGCAGTACTTC	CASSPGPSMWEQYF
.	TRBV20-1	TRBJ2-5	13	many	TGCAGTGCTAACACAAGGGGTGGAGAGACCCAGTACTTC	CSANTRGGETQYF
.	TRBV28	TRBJ2-1	18	.	TGTGCCAGCAGTTCGACCTCACTCGGGGGATTCACCTACAATGAGCAGTTCTTC	CASSSTSLGGFTYNEQFF
TRBD2	TRBV27	TRBJ2-3	16	.	TGTGCCAGCAGTTCACCGGGACTAGCGGGAGCAGATACGCAGTATTTT	CASSSPGLAGADTQYF
.	TRBV18	TRBJ2-3	15	many	TGTGCCAGCTCACCCCCACCGGGAGTGACGGATACGCAGTATTTT	CASSPPPGVTDTQYF
TRBD2	TRBV7-2	TRBJ2-7	14	many	TGTGCCAGCAGCTCTAGCGGGACCTCCTACGAGCAGTACTTC	CASSSSGTSYEQYF
TRBD2	TRBV4-2	TRBJ2-1	15	many	TGTGCCAGCGGAAATAGCGGGAGGAGTATAAATGAGCAGTTCTTC	CASGNSGRSINEQFF
.	TRBV28	TRBJ2-1	13	.	TGTGCCAGCTTTTCTAGCACCCTTAATGAGCAGTTCTTC	CASFSSTLNEQFF
TRBD1	TRBV6-5	TRBJ1-1	14	few	TGTGCCAGCAGACGACAGGGGAAGAACACTGAAGCTTTCTTT	CASRRQGKNTEAFF
.	TRBV24-1	TRBJ2-5	12	few	TGTGCCACCAGTCGGACTGGAGAGACCCAGTACTTC	CATSRTGETQYF
TRBD2	TRBV6-5	TRBJ2-1	15	few	TGTGCCAGCAGTTACGAGGCTAGCGGGAGGAATGAGCAGTTCTTC	CASSYEASGRNEQFF
.	TRBV28	TRBJ2-5	12	few	TGTGCCAGCAGTGGATTCATGGAGACCCAGTACTTC	CASSGFMETQYF
TRBD1	TRBV11-2	TRBJ2-1	15	few	TGTGCCAGCAGCCAGTTTTCGGACAGGGGGAAGGAGCAGTTCTTC	CASSQFSDRGKEQFF
TRBD1	TRBV24-1	TRBJ1-3	16	medium-sized	TGTGCCACTGGACAGGGGGCAACGTCTTCTGAAAACACCATATATTTT	CATGQGATSSENTIYF